These T cell receptor beta chains were read from a single sample in a study of metastatic and nonmetastatic thyroid tumors. TCRdb re-called clones from the PCR reads using MiXCR. The repertoire consists of about 4,000 clones, with roughly 35% occurring once and the leading ten covering more than 45%. Input material: adjacent normal tissue. These receptors originate from a male donor with papillary thyroid cancer or a benign thyroid nodule (not recorded which). Some clones in this sample may be carry-over from other donors' samples. CDR3s leave out the opening cysteine and the closing phenylalanine or tryptophan. Each record gives: clone size, V gene, J gene, CDR3 protein. The size of a clone is reported for some rows only, either as once, few or many, or as a class for expanded clones.

>.|TRBV9|TRBJ2-3
ASSVYAGVTDTQY
>.|TRBV7-2|TRBJ2-7
ASSLDGSRDEQY
>.|TRBV12-3/TRBV12-4|TRBJ2-2
ASSSRTSVGTGELF
>.|TRBV12-3/TRBV12-4|TRBJ1-1
ASRITGGFTEAF
>few|TRBV20-1|TRBJ2-7
SAIDGAGKNDQY
>.|TRBV27|TRBJ1-6
ASRPSESFSSYNSPLH
>medium-sized|TRBV20-1|TRBJ2-7
SARGQGDYEQY
>.|TRBV11-2|TRBJ2-3
ASSLDLAGANTQY
>.|TRBV12-3/TRBV12-4|TRBJ1-5
ASSKTEGVQPQH
>.|TRBV6-1|TRBJ1-3
ASPSGNTIY
>few|TRBV12-3/TRBV12-4|TRBJ2-7
ASSLKPSLIDEQY
>.|TRBV19|TRBJ1-2
ASKRREQDGYT
>large|TRBV2|TRBJ1-2
ASGAYYGYT
>.|TRBV4-3|TRBJ2-5
ASSQGAEETQY
>medium-sized|TRBV28|TRBJ1-1
ASSSAWGENTEAF
>few|TRBV20-1|TRBJ2-7
SARRGAGSGEQY
>few|TRBV12-3/TRBV12-4|TRBJ2-7
ASSKTYEQY
>few|TRBV6-1|TRBJ2-1
ASSEDRGAYNEQF
>few|TRBV5-1|TRBJ2-5
ASSSRDGSVAQY
>few|TRBV27|TRBJ2-2
ASRLARTPAGELF
>.|TRBV13|TRBJ2-7
ASSTKGGDRASYEQY
>medium-sized|TRBV29-1|TRBJ2-3
SVEPDRGPSGGTQY
>.|TRBV19|TRBJ1-2
ASSKVRQENYGYT
>.|TRBV11-2|TRBJ2-7
ASSYVQGGYEQY